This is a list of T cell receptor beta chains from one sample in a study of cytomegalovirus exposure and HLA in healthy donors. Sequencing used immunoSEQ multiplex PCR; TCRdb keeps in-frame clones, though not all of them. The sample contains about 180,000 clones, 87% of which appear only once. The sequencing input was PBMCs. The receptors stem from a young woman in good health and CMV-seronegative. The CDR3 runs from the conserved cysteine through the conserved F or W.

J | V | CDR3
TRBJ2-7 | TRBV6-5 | CASRRGGAYEQYF
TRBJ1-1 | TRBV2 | CASSREGNTEAFF
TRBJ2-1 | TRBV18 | CASSPQGGGAYNEQFF
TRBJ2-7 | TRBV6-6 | CASSRGSGTNAYEQYF
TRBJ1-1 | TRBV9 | CASSGFTGGYTEAFF
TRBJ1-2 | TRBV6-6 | CASSYPGTGSGYTF
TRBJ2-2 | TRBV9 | CASSRGGAGTGELFF
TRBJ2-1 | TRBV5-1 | CASSLAGGHNEQFF
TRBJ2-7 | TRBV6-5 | CASYGTSSYEQYF
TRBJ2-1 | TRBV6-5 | CASSKTSGGYNEQFF
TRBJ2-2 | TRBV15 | CATSRDRAGELFF
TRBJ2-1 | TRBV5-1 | CASSLGLAGNEQFF
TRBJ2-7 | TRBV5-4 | CASSLVASDYEQYF
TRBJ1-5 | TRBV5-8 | CASSLAPGYQPQHF
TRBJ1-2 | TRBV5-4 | CASSHRKQGALGYTF
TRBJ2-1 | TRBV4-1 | CASSQVIAGGYNEQFF
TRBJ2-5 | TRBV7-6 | CASSLRTGGWETQYF
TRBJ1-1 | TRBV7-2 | CASSLASSTEAFF
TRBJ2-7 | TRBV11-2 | CASSLEGTGGSEQYF
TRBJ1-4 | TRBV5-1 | CASSFRGAQANEKLFF
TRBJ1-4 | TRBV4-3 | CASSHQGFREKLFF
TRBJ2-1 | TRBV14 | CASSRGGEQFF
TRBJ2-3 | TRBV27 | CASSLSISTDTQYF
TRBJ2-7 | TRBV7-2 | CASSPGTGWNLEQYF
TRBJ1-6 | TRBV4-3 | CASSSGSDRANSPLHF